One T cell receptor beta chain is described in this entry. The antigen remains undetermined. Time point in this sample: new active TB diagnosis, blood taken before or within 7 days of starting treatment. Clones were read by immunoSEQ multiplex PCR, and TCRdb kept only the in-frame ones, dropping some. The sample consists of roughly 34,000 clones, roughly nine tenths of them appearing once. This specimen belongs to a study of T cells in tuberculosis. This CDR3 has 14 amino acids. V was pared by 5 bases and J by 5 bases, with 15 bases between. Germline loops: CDR1 LNHDA, CDR2 SQIVND (reference sequence). Study findings and constraints: Cases with active tuberculosis were adults, while controls were adolescents.

Sequenced here: PBMCs, sampled at tuberculosis diagnosis. This chain uses TRBV19 with TRBJ1-2; D is perhaps TRBD1 (6 bases). The clonotype originates from an adult with tuberculosis. The DNA of the CDR3 is TGTGCCAGTAGTTTAGGACAGACGCCGTATGGCTACACCTTC. It yields the protein CASSLGQTPYGYTF.